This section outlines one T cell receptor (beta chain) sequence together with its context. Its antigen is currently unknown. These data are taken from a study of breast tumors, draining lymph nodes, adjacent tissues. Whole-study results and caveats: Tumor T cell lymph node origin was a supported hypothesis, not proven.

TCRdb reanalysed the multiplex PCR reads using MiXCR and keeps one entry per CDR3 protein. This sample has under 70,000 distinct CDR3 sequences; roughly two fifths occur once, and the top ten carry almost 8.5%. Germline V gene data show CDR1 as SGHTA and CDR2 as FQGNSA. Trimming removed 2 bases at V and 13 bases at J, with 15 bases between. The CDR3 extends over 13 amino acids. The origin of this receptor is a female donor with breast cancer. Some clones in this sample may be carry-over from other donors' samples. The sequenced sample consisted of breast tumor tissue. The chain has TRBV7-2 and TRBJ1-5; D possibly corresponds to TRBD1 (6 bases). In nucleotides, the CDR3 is TGTGCCAGCAGCTTACGGACTGGACAGTATCAGCATTTT. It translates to CASSLRTGQYQHF.